The text below deals with one T cell receptor (beta chain). The data are from a study of blood T cell repertoires in COVID-19. Overall study: Some COVID-19 samples were acute and others convalescent; all came from the United States, Italy and Spain. PBMCs, B-cell-depleted T cells, or T cells provided the cDNA or gDNA that made up the material.

This CDR3 is built from 14 residues. Per germline, CDR1 SGHRS and CDR2 YFSETQ. V gave up 4 bases and J gave up 4 bases, with 12 bases separating them. Authors' methods: How many nucleated cells were present was estimated from reference gene primer amplification. Clones were read by immunoSEQ multiplex PCR, and TCRdb kept only the in-frame ones, dropping some. The DNA gave D and trimming, while V, J and clone size come from that table. Of some 74,000 clones in the sample, 80% to 90% were seen once. The sequenced sample was peripheral blood. The chain joins TRBV5-1 to TRBJ1-3, with D hard to call. This TCR was recovered from a woman over 75 with active or convalescent COVID-19. The CDR3 DNA follows: TGCGCCAGCAGCCCGGACTGGGTAGGAAACACCATATATTTT. As protein: CASSPDWVGNTIYF.